A selection of T cell receptor beta chains follows, all from one sample in a study of blood T cells in healthy people across ages. TCRdb re-derived calls from the 5' RACE reads in MiXCR, one entry per CDR3 protein. The data show fewer than 2,000,000 distinct CDR3 sequences, 30% to 40% seen once. The sequenced sample consisted of blood. All receptors come from a human donor in good health. CDR3s include the opening cysteine and the closing phenylalanine or tryptophan. The D gene is left open where the match is weak. Only part of the rows carry a size: once, few, many, or a class if the clone is expanded.

. TRBJ2-7 TRBV7-2 TRBD2 CASSQTSGGTNYEQYF TGTGCCAGCAGCCAAACTAGCGGGGGGACGAATTACGAGCAGTACTTC
. TRBJ1-2 TRBV12-3/TRBV12-4 TRBD1 CASSSDRGRTVYGYTF TGTGCCAGCAGTTCGGACAGGGGCAGGACAGTCTATGGCTACACCTTC
. TRBJ2-5 TRBV2 . CASSLLATQYF TGTGCCAGCAGCCTCCTAGCAACCCAGTACTTC
. TRBJ1-1 TRBV2 . CASSEFGGSGTEAFF TGTGCCAGCAGTGAATTTGGGGGTTCCGGCACTGAAGCTTTCTTT
. TRBJ2-7 TRBV4-3 TRBD1 CASSHSGTDPYEQYF TGCGCCAGCAGCCATTCTGGGACAGACCCCTACGAGCAGTACTTC
. TRBJ2-7 TRBV29-1 TRBD2 CSAGGGDYEQYF TGCAGCGCCGGGGGAGGGGACTACGAGCAGTACTTC
. TRBJ1-1 TRBV15 . CATSLSLNTEAFF TGTGCCACCTCCTTGTCCCTTAACACTGAAGCTTTCTTT
few TRBJ2-3 TRBV2 . CASSGRLDTQYF TGTGCCAGCAGTGGACGACTAGATACGCAGTATTTT
few TRBJ2-5 TRBV20-1 . CSASHGFQETQYF TGCAGTGCTTCCCATGGTTTCCAAGAGACCCAGTACTTC
few TRBJ2-1 TRBV12-5 . CASGLGRVSYNEQFF TGTGCTAGTGGTTTGGGCCGGGTCTCCTACAATGAGCAGTTCTTC
. TRBJ1-5 TRBV2 . CASSGQLNNQPQHF TGTGCCAGCAGTGGACAGTTAAACAATCAGCCCCAGCATTTT
. TRBJ2-2 TRBV20-1 TRBD2 CSARVSGGARNTGELFF TGCAGTGCTAGAGTCAGCGGGGGGGCGCGAAACACCGGGGAGCTGTTTTTT
. TRBJ2-7 TRBV12-3/TRBV12-4 TRBD1 CAGNLTGATYEQYF TGTGCCGGCAACCTGACAGGGGCGACCTACGAGCAGTACTTC
. TRBJ2-5 TRBV4-3 . CASSQVLRKGETQYF TGCGCCAGCAGCCAAGTTCTTCGGAAGGGAGAGACCCAGTACTTC
. TRBJ1-1 TRBV7-2 . CASSSPRKNTEAFF TGTGCCAGCAGCTCCCCAAGGAAGAACACTGAAGCTTTCTTT
few TRBJ1-5 TRBV20-1 . CSAQFPGGNQPQHF TGCAGTGCTCAATTTCCAGGGGGCAATCAGCCCCAGCATTTT
few TRBJ1-1 TRBV30 TRBD1 CVQGADLTEAFF TGTGTTCAGGGGGCGGATCTCACTGAAGCTTTCTTT
. TRBJ2-7 TRBV27 . CASSLSVIYEQYF TGTGCCAGCAGTTTATCCGTTATCTACGAGCAGTACTTC